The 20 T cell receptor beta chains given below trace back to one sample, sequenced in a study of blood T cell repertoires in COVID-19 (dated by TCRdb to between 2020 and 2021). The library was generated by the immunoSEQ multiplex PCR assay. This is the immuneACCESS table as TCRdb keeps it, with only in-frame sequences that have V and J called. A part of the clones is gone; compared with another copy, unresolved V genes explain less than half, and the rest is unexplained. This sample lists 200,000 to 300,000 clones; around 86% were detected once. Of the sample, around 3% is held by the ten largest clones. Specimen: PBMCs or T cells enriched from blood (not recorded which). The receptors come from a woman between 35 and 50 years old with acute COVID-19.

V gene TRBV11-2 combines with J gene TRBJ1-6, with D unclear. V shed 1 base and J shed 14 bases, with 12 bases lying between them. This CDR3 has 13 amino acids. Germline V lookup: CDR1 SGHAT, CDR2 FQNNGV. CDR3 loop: CASSLAASGSLHF. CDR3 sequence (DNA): TGTGCCAGCAGCTTAGCGGCATCGGGGTCCCTCCACTTT.

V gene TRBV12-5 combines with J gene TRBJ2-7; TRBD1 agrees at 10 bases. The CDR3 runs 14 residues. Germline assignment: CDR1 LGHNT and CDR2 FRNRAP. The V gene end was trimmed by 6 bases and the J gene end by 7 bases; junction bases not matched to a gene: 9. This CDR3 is CASGSPGQGSEQYF. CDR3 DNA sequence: TGTGCTAGTGGCTCTCCGGGACAGGGGTCTGAGCAGTACTTC. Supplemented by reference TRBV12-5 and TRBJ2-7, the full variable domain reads DARVTQTPRHKVTEMGQEVTMRCQPILGHNTVFWYRQTMMQGLELLAYFRNRAPLDDSGMPKDRFSAEMPDATLATLKIQPSEPRDSAVYFCASGSPGQGSEQYFGPGTRLTVT.

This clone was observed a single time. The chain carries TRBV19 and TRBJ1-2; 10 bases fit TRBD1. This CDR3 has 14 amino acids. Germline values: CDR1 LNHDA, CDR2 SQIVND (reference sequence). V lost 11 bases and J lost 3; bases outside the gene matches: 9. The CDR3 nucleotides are TGTGCCGCGGGACAGGGGAATTTTGACTATGGCTACACCTTC. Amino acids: CAAGQGNFDYGYTF.

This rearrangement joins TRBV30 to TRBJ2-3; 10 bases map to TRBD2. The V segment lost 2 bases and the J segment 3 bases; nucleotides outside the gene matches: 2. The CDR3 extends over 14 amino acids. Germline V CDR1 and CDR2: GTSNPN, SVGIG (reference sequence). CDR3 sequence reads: CAWSLGLATDTQYF. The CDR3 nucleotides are TGTGCCTGGAGTCTGGGACTAGCGACAGATACGCAGTATTTT. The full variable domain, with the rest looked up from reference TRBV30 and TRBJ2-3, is SQTIHQWPATLVQPVGSPLSLECTVEGTSNPNLYWYRQAAGRGLQLLFYSVGIGQISSEVPQNLSASRPQDRQFILSSKKLLLSDSGFYLCAWSLGLATDTQYFGPGTRLTVL.

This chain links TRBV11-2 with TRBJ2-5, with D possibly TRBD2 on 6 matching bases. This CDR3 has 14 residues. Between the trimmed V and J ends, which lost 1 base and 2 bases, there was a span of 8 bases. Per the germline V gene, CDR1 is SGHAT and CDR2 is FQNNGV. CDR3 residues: CASSLVAEQETQYF. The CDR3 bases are TGTGCCAGCAGCTTAGTAGCGGAGCAAGAGACCCAGTACTTC.

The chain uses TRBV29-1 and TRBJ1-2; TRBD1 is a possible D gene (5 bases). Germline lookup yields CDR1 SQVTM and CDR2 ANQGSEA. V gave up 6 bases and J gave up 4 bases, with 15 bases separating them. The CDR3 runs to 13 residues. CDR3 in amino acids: CSVLPQDSYGYTF. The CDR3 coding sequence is TGCAGCGTCCTCCCCCAAGACAGCTATGGCTACACCTTC.

The CDR3 nucleotides read TGTGCCACCAGTGATTCTTCGTCGGGAGTTGGTGAGCAGTTCTTC. This gives the protein CATSDSSSGVGEQFF. The chain has TRBV24-1 and TRBJ2-1, with D perhaps TRBD2 (6 bases). V was trimmed by 2 bases and J by 9 bases, leaving 16 bases between them. This CDR3 contains 15 residues. The V gene's germline CDR1 is KGHDR and CDR2 SFDVKD.

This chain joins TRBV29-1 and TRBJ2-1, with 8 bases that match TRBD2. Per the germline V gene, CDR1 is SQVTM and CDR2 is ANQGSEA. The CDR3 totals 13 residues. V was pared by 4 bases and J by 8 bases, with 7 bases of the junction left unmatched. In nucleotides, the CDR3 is TGCAGCGTTGCCCAGCGGGAGCTCGATGAGCAGTTCTTC. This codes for CSVAQRELDEQFF.

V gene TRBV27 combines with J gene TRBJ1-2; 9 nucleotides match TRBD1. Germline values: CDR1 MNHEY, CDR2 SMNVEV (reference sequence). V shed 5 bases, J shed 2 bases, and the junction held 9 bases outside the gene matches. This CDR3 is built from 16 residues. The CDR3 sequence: CASSAHPGTGNYGYTF. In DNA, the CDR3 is TGTGCCAGCAGTGCTCACCCCGGGACAGGGAACTATGGCTACACCTTC.

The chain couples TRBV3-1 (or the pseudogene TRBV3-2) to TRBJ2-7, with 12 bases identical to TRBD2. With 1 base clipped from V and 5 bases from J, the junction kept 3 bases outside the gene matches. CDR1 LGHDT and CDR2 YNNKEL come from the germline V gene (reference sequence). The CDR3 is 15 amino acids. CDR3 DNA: TGTGCCAGCAGCCAAGGGACTAGCGGGACCAACGAGCAGTACTTC. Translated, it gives CASSQGTSGTNEQYF.

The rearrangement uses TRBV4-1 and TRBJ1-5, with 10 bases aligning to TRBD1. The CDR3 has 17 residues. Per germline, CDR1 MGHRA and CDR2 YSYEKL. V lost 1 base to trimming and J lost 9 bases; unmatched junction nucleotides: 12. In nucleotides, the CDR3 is TGCGCCAGCAGCCAAGGGTTCCGGGACAGGGGACCCCGGCCCCAGCATTTT. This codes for CASSQGFRDRGPRPQHF.

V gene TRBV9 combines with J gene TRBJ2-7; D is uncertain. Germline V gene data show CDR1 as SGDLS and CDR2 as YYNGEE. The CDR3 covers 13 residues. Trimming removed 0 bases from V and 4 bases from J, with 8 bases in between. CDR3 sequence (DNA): TGTGCCAGCAGCGTAGATCCGGGTTACGAGCAGTACTTC. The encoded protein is CASSVDPGYEQYF.

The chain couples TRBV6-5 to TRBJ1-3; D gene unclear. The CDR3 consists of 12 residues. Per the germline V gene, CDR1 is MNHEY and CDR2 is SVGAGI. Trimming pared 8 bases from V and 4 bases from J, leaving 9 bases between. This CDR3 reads CASEDWGNTIYF. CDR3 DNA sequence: TGTGCCAGCGAGGACTGGGGAAACACCATATATTTT.

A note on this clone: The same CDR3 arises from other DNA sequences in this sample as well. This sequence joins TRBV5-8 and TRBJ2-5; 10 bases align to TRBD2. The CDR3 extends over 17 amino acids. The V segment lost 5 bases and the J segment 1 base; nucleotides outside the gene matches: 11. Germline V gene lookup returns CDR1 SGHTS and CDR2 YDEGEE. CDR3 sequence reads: CASSLGGGLATQETQYF. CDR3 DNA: TGTGCCAGCAGTCTTGGGGGGGGACTAGCGACCCAAGAGACCCAGTACTTC. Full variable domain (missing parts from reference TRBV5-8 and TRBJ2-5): EAGVTQSPTHLIKTRGQQATLRCSPISGHTSVYWYQQALGLGLQFLLWYDEGEERNRGNFPPRFSGRQFPNYSSELNVNALELEDSALYLCASSLGGGLATQETQYFGPGTRLLVL.

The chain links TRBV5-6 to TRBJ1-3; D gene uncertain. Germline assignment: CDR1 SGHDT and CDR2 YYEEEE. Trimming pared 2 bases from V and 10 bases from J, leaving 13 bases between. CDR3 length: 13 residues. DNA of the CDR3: TGTGCCAGCAGCTTTCTCTCCGGCGGGACCATATATTTT. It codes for CASSFLSGGTIYF.

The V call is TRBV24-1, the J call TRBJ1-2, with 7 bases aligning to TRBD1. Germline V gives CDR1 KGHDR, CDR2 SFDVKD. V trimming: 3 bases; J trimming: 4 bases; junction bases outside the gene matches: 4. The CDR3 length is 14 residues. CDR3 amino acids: CATSDTDRVYGYTF. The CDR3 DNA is TGTGCCACCAGTGATACCGACAGGGTCTATGGCTACACCTTC.

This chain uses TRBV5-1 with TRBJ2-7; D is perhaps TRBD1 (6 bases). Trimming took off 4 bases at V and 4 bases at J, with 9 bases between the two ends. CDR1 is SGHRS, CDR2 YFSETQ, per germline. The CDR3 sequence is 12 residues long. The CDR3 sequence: CASSIGGYEQYF. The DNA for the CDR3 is TGCGCCAGCAGCATAGGGGGTTACGAGCAGTACTTC. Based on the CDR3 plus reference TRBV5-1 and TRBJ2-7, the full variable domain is KAGVTQTPRYLIKTRGQQVTLSCSPISGHRSVSWYQQTPGQGLQFLFEYFSETQRNKGNFPGRFSGRQFSNSRSEMNVSTLELGDSALYLCASSIGGYEQYFGPGTRLTVT.

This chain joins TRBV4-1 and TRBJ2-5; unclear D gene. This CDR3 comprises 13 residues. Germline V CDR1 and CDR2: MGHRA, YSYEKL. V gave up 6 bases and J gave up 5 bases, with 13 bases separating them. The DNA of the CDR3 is TGCGCCAGCAGTCGCGTGATCGCGGAGACCCAGTACTTC. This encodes CASSRVIAETQYF.

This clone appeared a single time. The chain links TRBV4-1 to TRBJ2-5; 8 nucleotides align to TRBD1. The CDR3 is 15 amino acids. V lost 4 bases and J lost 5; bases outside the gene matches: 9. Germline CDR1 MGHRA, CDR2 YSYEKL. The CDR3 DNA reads TGCGCCAGCAGCCTTCCAGGACAGGGCAGGGAGACCCAGTACTTC. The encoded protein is CASSLPGQGRETQYF.

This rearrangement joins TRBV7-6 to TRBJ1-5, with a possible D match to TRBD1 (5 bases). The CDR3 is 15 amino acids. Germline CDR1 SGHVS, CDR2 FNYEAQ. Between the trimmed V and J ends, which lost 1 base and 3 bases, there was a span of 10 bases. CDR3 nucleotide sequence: TGTGCCAGCAGCTTAGATCAGGGATACAATCAGCCCCAGCATTTT. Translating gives CASSLDQGYNQPQHF.